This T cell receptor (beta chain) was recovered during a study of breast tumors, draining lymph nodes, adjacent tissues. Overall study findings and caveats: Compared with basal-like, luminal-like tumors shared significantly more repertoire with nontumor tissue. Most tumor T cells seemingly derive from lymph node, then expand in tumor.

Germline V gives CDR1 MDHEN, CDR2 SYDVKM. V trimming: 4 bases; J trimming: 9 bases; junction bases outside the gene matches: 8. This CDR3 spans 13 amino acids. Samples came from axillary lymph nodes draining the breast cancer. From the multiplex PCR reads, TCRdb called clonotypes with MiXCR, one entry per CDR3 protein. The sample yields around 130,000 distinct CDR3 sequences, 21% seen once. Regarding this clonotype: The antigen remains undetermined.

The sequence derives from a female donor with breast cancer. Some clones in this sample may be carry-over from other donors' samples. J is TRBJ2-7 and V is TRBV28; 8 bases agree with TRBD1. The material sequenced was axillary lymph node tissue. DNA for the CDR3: TGTGCCAGCAGTTACGACAGGGGCCGGGCGCAGTACTTC. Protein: CASSYDRGRAQYF.